This T cell receptor beta chain was recovered during a study of T cell clusters in autoimmune cytopenias. Overall study: A median of approximately 50,000 TRB reads per sample yielded a median about 2,500 distinct clonotypes.

Remarks on this clonotype: Its cognate antigen is unknown.

One tube held mixed TRB-A and TRB-B primer pools for touch-down PCR. TCRdb reprocessed the multiplex PCR reads; each CDR3 protein has one entry and no DNA is given. This repertoire comprises about 5,600 distinct CDR3 sequences; its ten largest clones make up under 3.5%. Study-wide results and limits: Healthy donors had 2.5 to 3-fold more exclusive TRB clusters than active autoimmune hepatitis patients.

The CDR3 is made up of 18 amino acids. Germline CDR1 SGHTA, CDR2 FQGNSA. TRB amplification used approximately 250 ng of peripheral blood genomic DNA. These data also featured in a second study, about T cell repertoires in aging, cancer and after chemotherapy. Turning to that study: In cancer patients, declining TCR diversity with age involved lost richness and lost evenness.

Material for sequencing was peripheral blood. This TCR derives from a human donor in good health. The V call is TRBV7-2, the J call TRBJ1-2; TCRdb names TRBD1, which stays unverified in the absence of DNA. CDR3 in amino acids: CASSLGSREQGAFYGYTF.